Each of the 22 T cell receptor beta chains below was sequenced from the same sample in a study of blood T cell repertoires in COVID-19. TCRdb's table, derived via immunoSEQ multiplex PCR, lists solely in-frame clones and lacks some. The sample contains 120,000 to 150,000 clones, 70% to 85% of which appear only once. Source material: PBMCs or T cells enriched from blood (not recorded which). Receptors originate from a woman between 18 and 29 years old who had been exposed to COVID-19.

The CDR3 is CASSLAGPLNTEAFF. In DNA form, the CDR3 reads TGTGCCAGCAGCTTGGCTGGGCCCCTGAACACTGAAGCTTTCTTT. This chain joins TRBV7-2 and TRBJ1-1; no definite D call. The CDR3 spans 15 residues. CDR1 is SGHTA and CDR2 is FQGNSA in the germline V gene. V was shortened by 3 bases and J by 0 bases, with 11 bases between the two germline ends.

V usage is TRBV10-1 and J usage is TRBJ2-3, with a tentative D call TRBD1 (5 bases). The CDR3 totals 13 residues. Germline V CDR1 and CDR2: WNHNN, SYGVQD (reference sequence). The ends were cut back, 7 bases at V and 4 bases at J, with 12 bases in the middle. CDR3 region: CASKGLVADTQYF. The CDR3 nucleotides are TGCGCCAGCAAGGGGCTTGTCGCAGATACGCAGTATTTT.

V is TRBV21-1 and J is TRBJ1-1. TRBV21-1 is a pseudogene segment. The CDR3 totals 17 residues. CDR3 residues: CASSTPRGGNFYTEAFF. CDR3 nucleotides: TGTGCCAGCAGCACCCCCCGGGGGGGGAACTTTTACACTGAAGCTTTCTTT.

The chain joins TRBV5-5 to TRBJ1-1, with 8 bases that match TRBD1. With 4 bases clipped from V and 5 bases from J, the junction kept 7 bases outside the gene matches. Germline V gene data show CDR1 as SGHKS and CDR2 as YYEKEE (reference sequence). The CDR3 length is 14 residues. CDR3 residues: CASSAGTGFTEAFF. CDR3 DNA: TGTGCCAGCAGCGCCGGGACAGGTTTTACTGAAGCTTTCTTT.

The chain employs TRBV6-5 and TRBJ1-3, with 8 bases lining up with TRBD1. In germline, CDR1 is MNHEY, CDR2 SVGAGI. J gave up 2 bases and V 4 bases, and 7 bases lay outside the gene matches. The CDR3 is 16 residues long. CDR3 sequence reads: CASSLGTGGAGNTIYF. The CDR3 nucleotides are TGTGCCAGCAGTTTAGGGACAGGAGGGGCTGGAAACACCATATATTTT.

The J gene is TRBJ2-7, the V gene TRBV7-8; D perhaps matches TRBD1 (7 bases). The ends were cut back, 4 bases at V and 6 bases at J, with 19 bases in the middle. The CDR3 has 15 amino acids. Germline V gene data show CDR1 as SGHVS and CDR2 as FQNEAQ. This chain's CDR3 is CASSSPGGRDVEQYF. Here the CDR3 DNA reads TGTGCCAGCAGCTCCCCAGGGGGGCGGGATGTCGAGCAGTACTTC.

The gene calls are TRBV5-1 and TRBJ1-1; 7 bases agree with TRBD1. The germline gives CDR1 SGHRS, CDR2 YFSETQ. The CDR3 loop spans 15 amino acids. V lost 0 bases, J lost 1 base, and 3 bases stayed unmatched. The CDR3 sequence is CASSLVNRGNTEAFF. The CDR3 region has the DNA TGCGCCAGCAGCTTGGTGAACAGGGGGAACACTGAAGCTTTCTTT.

For this clone: The junction does not match germline at one end; this may be a read error. The genes are TRBV29-1 and TRBJ1-2; D is uncertain. This CDR3 comprises 8 residues. The germline V gene has CDR1 SQVTM and CDR2 ANQGSEA. This chain's CDR3 is CSVEGTAF. For the CDR3, the DNA is TGCAGCGTTGAAGGGACTGCCTTC.

V gene TRBV18 combines with J gene TRBJ2-3; 7 bases are a match to TRBD2. The CDR3 extends over 16 amino acids. Unmatched junction bases numbered 5, after V lost 2 bases and J lost 0 bases. The germline gives CDR1 KGHSH, CDR2 LQKENI. The CDR3 DNA follows: TGTGCCAGCTCACCATTGGTTAGCGGGAGCACAGATACGCAGTATTTT. Translation: CASSPLVSGSTDTQYF. Full variable domain (missing parts from reference TRBV18 and TRBJ2-3): NAGVMQNPRHLVRRRGQEARLRCSPMKGHSHVYWYRQLPEEGLKFMVYLQKENIIDESGMPKERFSAEFPKEGPSILRIQQVVRGDSAAYFCASSPLVSGSTDTQYFGPGTRLTVL.

The V and J genes are TRBV5-4 and TRBJ1-1; D call uncertain. The CDR3 is 15 residues long. Germline CDR1 reads SGHNT; CDR2 reads YYREEE (reference sequence). The V end lost 4 bases, the J end lost 1 base, and 14 bases lay between the germline ends. The CDR3 DNA is TGTGCCAGCAGCCCCGGGAAATTAGGGAACACTGAAGCTTTCTTT. Protein: CASSPGKLGNTEAFF.

The chain couples TRBV18 to TRBJ2-1; no clear D gene. The CDR3 contains 13 residues. The germline V gene has CDR1 KGHSH and CDR2 LQKENI. Deletions cut 2 bases from V and 3 bases from J, with 5 bases between. Written as DNA, the CDR3 is TGTGCCAGCTCACCAGACTTCTACAATGAGCAGTTCTTC. Translated: CASSPDFYNEQFF. Combining the CDR3 with reference TRBV18 and TRBJ2-1 gives the whole variable domain NAGVMQNPRHLVRRRGQEARLRCSPMKGHSHVYWYRQLPEEGLKFMVYLQKENIIDESGMPKERFSAEFPKEGPSILRIQQVVRGDSAAYFCASSPDFYNEQFFGPGTRLTVL.

The chain has TRBV6-5 and TRBJ2-2, with 7 nucleotides matching TRBD1. Germline loops: CDR1 MNHEY, CDR2 SVGAGI. The CDR3 length is 13 residues. V dropped 5 bases and J dropped 9; count of bases not matched to a gene: 6. The CDR3 loop is CASSTGTVRELFF. The CDR3 nucleotides read TGTGCCAGCAGTACAGGGACAGTTCGGGAGCTGTTTTTT.

The chain recombines TRBV25-1 with TRBJ2-7; the match to TRBD1 covers 7 bases. V was clipped by 4 bases and J by 4 bases; unmatched bases: 13. The CDR3 is 16 amino acids. Germline CDR1 reads MGHDK; CDR2 reads SYGVNS. CDR3 residues: CASSAIKTGTIYEQYF. In DNA form, the CDR3 reads TGTGCCAGCAGTGCCATCAAGACAGGGACGATTTACGAGCAGTACTTC.

The chain employs TRBV15 and TRBJ2-7; 8 bases are a match to TRBD1. The germline gives CDR1 LNHNV, CDR2 YYDKDF (reference sequence). CDR3 length: 17 amino acids. Trimming at V came to 0 bases and at J to 4 bases, leaving 11 bases not matched to a gene. The CDR3 sequence is CATSRESPGQGFYEQYF. CDR3 DNA sequence: TGTGCCACCAGCAGAGAAAGCCCCGGACAGGGATTTTACGAGCAGTACTTC.

CDR3 sequence: CASSSSGTASYEQYF. DNA of the CDR3: TGTGCCAGCAGCTCATCCGGGACAGCATCCTACGAGCAGTACTTC. The chain links TRBV14 to TRBJ2-7, with 7 positions matching TRBD1. The CDR3 has 15 residues. J lost 1 base, V lost 5 bases, and 8 bases had no gene match. Germline CDR1 and CDR2: SGHDN and FVKESK. Together with reference TRBV14 and TRBJ2-7, the CDR3 gives the full variable domain: EAGVTQFPSHSVIEKGQTVTLRCDPISGHDNLYWYRRVMGKEIKFLLHFVKESKQDESGMPNNRFLAERTGGTYSTLKVQPAELEDSGVYFCASSSSGTASYEQYFGPGTRLTVT.

This rearrangement joins TRBV7-2 to TRBJ1-6, with D possibly TRBD1 on 6 matching bases. The CDR3 is 15 amino acids. V was clipped by 0 bases and J by 7 bases, with 10 bases between them. Germline V CDR1 and CDR2: SGHTA, FQGNSA. In DNA, the CDR3 is TGTGCCAGCAGCTTAGCAGCAGGGACAAATTCACCCCTCCACTTT. Translated, it gives CASSLAAGTNSPLHF.

This clone appeared a single time. V usage is TRBV28 and J usage is TRBJ2-7, with TRBD1 matching 10 bases. There are 15 residues in the CDR3. The J segment lost 7 bases and the V segment lost 4 bases, leaving 10 bases of the junction unmatched. The germline V gene encodes CDR1 MDHEN and CDR2 SYDVKM. The CDR3 nucleotides are TGTGCCAGCAGTTCAGTAGGGACAGGGGTAAGGGAGCAGTACTTC. Amino acids: CASSSVGTGVREQYF.

The rearrangement joins TRBV7-6 to TRBJ1-1; 9 bases line up with TRBD1. Germline V gives CDR1 SGHVS, CDR2 FNYEAQ. This CDR3 contains 14 residues. V shed 1 base and J 3 bases; nucleotides not matched to a gene: 0. DNA for the CDR3: TGTGCCAGCAGCTTAGGACAGGGGGACACTGAAGCTTTCTTT. Amino acids: CASSLGQGDTEAFF.

Here the CDR3 reads CASSSPPGDYEQYF. In DNA form, the CDR3 reads TGTGCCAGCAGTTCCCCCCCGGGTGACTACGAGCAGTACTTC. The rearrangement links TRBV28 to TRBJ2-7; D is uncertain. Trimming shortened V by 4 bases and J by 3 bases, and 13 bases separated the two germline ends. This CDR3 comprises 14 residues. Per the germline V gene, CDR1 is MDHEN and CDR2 is SYDVKM.

There are a few counts of this clone. V is TRBV28 and J is TRBJ1-5; 7 bases line up with TRBD1. CDR3 length: 14 residues. With V trimmed by 7 bases and J by 3 bases, 6 bases remained unmatched. The V gene's germline CDR1 is MDHEN and CDR2 SYDVKM. The CDR3 DNA reads as TGTGCCAGCAAGACAGGGTGGCCCAATCAGCCCCAGCATTTT. Its protein product is CASKTGWPNQPQHF.

This clone was seen just once. For the CDR3, the DNA is TGTGCCAGCAGTTTAATGTCCAGCTATGGCTACACCTTC. Protein product: CASSLMSSYGYTF. The chain links TRBV28 to TRBJ1-2; D gene unclear. CDR1 and CDR2 (germline): MDHEN, SYDVKM. V was cut by 2 bases and J by 4 bases, with 8 bases left in between. The CDR3 length is 13 residues.

This chain connects TRBV3-1 (or the pseudogene TRBV3-2) to TRBJ2-3; 9 nucleotides agree with TRBD2. This CDR3 comprises 15 residues. CDR1 is LGHDT and CDR2 is YNNKEL in the germline V gene (reference sequence). V dropped 3 bases and J dropped 1; count of bases not matched to a gene: 2. The CDR3 sequence is CASSHPSGGTDTQYF. The CDR3 nucleotides are TGTGCCAGCAGCCACCCTAGCGGGGGCACAGATACGCAGTATTTT.